These 10 T cell receptor beta chains came from one sample sequenced in a study of shared clonotypes between healthy human individuals. Repertoires were generated with immunoSEQ multiplex PCR, while TCRdb's copy carries only in-frame clones and drops some. The table has about 2.3 million clones, 85% to 95% seen once. The sequenced sample was naive CD4+ T cells from PBMCs. Documented subset: CD45RA+ positively selected. The receptors stem from a man between 18 and 35 years old in good health. Some clones in this sample may be carry-over from other donors' samples.

This clone was observed once. The chain's CDR3 is CASSAGLAGAGANVLTF. The CDR3, as DNA: TGCGCCAGCAGCGCGGGACTAGCGGGAGCTGGGGCCAACGTCCTGACTTTC. The rearrangement links TRBV10-1 to TRBJ2-6, with 14 bases that match TRBD2. Germline V lookup: CDR1 WNHNN, CDR2 SYGVQD (reference sequence). The CDR3 length is 17 residues. Trimming at V came to 6 bases and at J to 2 bases, leaving 3 bases not matched to a gene.

The rearrangement links TRBV7-7 to TRBJ1-1; D possibly corresponds to TRBD1 (5 bases). The CDR3 loop spans 13 amino acids. Trimming took off 11 bases at V and 3 bases at J, with 16 bases between the two ends. Germline CDR1 and CDR2: SSHAT and FNYEAQ (reference sequence). This CDR3 is CARGLTGDTEAFF. For the CDR3, the DNA is TGTGCCCGAGGGTTAACGGGGGACACTGAAGCTTTCTTT.

The chain combines TRBV7-3 with TRBJ2-5; 11 nucleotides match TRBD2. CDR1 and CDR2 from the germline V gene are SGHTA and FQGTGA. J lost 3 bases, V lost 5 bases, and 14 bases had no gene match. The CDR3 has 18 residues. CDR3 nucleotide sequence: TGTGCCAGCAGCCCCAACATTGGGACTAGCGGACGGAAAGAGACCCAGTACTTC. It yields the protein CASSPNIGTSGRKETQYF.

The rearrangement joins TRBV29-1 to TRBJ1-4; perhaps TRBD1 as D (5 bases). Germline V gene sequence: CDR1 SQVTM, CDR2 ANQGSEA. V was clipped by 5 bases and J by 7 bases, with 17 bases between them. The CDR3 consists of 14 residues. DNA of the CDR3: TGCAGCGTTCGCCTCCGGGACCCTGTTGAAAAACTGTTTTTT. Translating gives CSVRLRDPVEKLFF.

This chain links TRBV29-1 with TRBJ2-6; possible D gene TRBD2, 5 bases. The CDR3 spans 12 residues. Trimming took 6 bases from V and 11 from J, leaving 14 bases between them. Germline CDR1 is SQVTM and CDR2 is ANQGSEA. This chain's CDR3 is CSVHPAGDVLTF. DNA for the CDR3: TGCAGCGTACACCCTGCGGGCGACGTCCTGACTTTC.

The chain links TRBV29-1 to TRBJ2-4; possible D gene TRBD2, 6 bases. There are 13 residues in the CDR3. Trimming left V 6 bases short and J 8 bases short, with 17 bases between. The germline CDR1 and CDR2 sequences are SQVTM and ANQGSEA. Written as DNA, the CDR3 is TGCAGCGTGGCCGTTGGGGGAGGCGACATTCAGTACTTC. This translates into CSVAVGGGDIQYF.

The V call is TRBV6-5, the J call TRBJ2-1, with 8 bases lining up with TRBD2. Germline V gene sequence: CDR1 MNHEY, CDR2 SVGAGI. Trimming cost V 7 bases and J 4 bases; bases outside gene matches: 9. The CDR3 covers 15 residues. CDR3 coding DNA: TGTGCCAGCAATCGACCGGGAGGGCCTTACAATGAGCAGTTCTTC. As protein: CASNRPGGPYNEQFF.

This sequence joins TRBV5-1 and TRBJ2-7; tentatively, D is TRBD2 (6 bases). Germline V CDR1 and CDR2: SGHRS, YFSETQ. The germline V and J ends were trimmed by 4 bases and 6 bases, with 14 bases remaining between them. The CDR3 contains 13 residues. The CDR3 nucleotides are TGCGCCAGCAGCCCGGACCCCGGGGGCGAGCAGTACTTC. Translating gives CASSPDPGGEQYF.

The rearrangement uses TRBV27 and TRBJ2-6; tentative D call: TRBD1 (6 bases). The CDR3 consists of 14 residues. Trimming took off 8 bases at V and 4 bases at J, with 12 bases between the two ends. Germline V lookup: CDR1 MNHEY, CDR2 SMNVEV (reference sequence). The CDR3: CASGQGRGANVLTF. CDR3 bases: TGTGCCAGCGGTCAGGGGCGAGGGGCCAACGTCCTGACTTTC.

The chain couples TRBV4-1 to TRBJ2-5; D may be TRBD2 (6 bases). The V gene lost 2 bases and the J gene lost 2 bases, with 12 bases spanning the gap. Germline assignment: CDR1 MGHRA and CDR2 YSYEKL. The CDR3 runs to 15 residues. The CDR3 DNA follows: TGCGCCAGCAGCCAACTGGGACTGAGACAAGAGACCCAGTACTTC. Protein: CASSQLGLRQETQYF.